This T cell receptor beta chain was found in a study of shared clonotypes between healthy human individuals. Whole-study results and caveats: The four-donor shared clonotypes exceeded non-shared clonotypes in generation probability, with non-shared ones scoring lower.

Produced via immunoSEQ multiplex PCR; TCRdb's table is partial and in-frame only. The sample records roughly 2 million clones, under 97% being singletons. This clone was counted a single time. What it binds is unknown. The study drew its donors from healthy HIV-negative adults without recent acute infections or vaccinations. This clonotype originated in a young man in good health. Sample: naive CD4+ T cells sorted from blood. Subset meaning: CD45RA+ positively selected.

The CDR3 sequence: CASSSSLSAGNTIYF. CDR3 in DNA: TGTGCCAGCAGCTCTAGCCTCTCGGCTGGAAACACCATATATTTT. The chain links TRBV9 to TRBJ1-3; D is unresolved. V gave up 4 bases and J gave up 2 bases, with 13 bases separating them. Germline lookup yields CDR1 SGDLS and CDR2 YYNGEE. The CDR3 is 15 amino acids. The variable domain in full, with the rest retrieved from reference TRBV9 and TRBJ1-3, is DSGVTQTPKHLITATGQRVTLRCSPRSGDLSVYWYQQSLDQGLQFLIQYYNGEERAKGNILERFSAQQFPDLHSELNLSSLELGDSALYFCASSSSLSAGNTIYFGEGSWLTVV.